The 21 T cell receptor beta chains reported below all come from one sample, sequenced in a study of blood T cell repertoires in COVID-19. TCRdb keeps only in-frame clones here, not all; method: immunoSEQ multiplex PCR. The sample has 350,000 to 450,000 clones, around 86% seen once. Sequenced: peripheral blood. The source is a human donor in a cohort sampled during active COVID-19.

The chain combines TRBV19 with TRBJ1-2, with D perhaps matching TRBD1 (5 bases). Germline CDR1 and CDR2: LNHDA and SQIVND (reference sequence). The V end was cut by 3 bases, the J end by 6 bases, with 14 bases between. The CDR3 loop spans 14 amino acids. The CDR3, as DNA: TGTGCCAGTAGTATCGGCGGGGGAGCGGATGGCTACACCTTC. Amino acids: CASSIGGGADGYTF.

The CDR3 reads CASSQPGGYGYTF. CDR3 DNA: TGTGCCAGCAGCCAACCAGGTGGCTATGGCTACACCTTC. The chain links TRBV3-1 (or the pseudogene TRBV3-2) to TRBJ1-2; D remains unclear. This CDR3 has 13 amino acids. V dropped 2 bases and J dropped 4 bases, with 8 bases sitting between them. In germline, CDR1 is LGHDT, CDR2 YNNKEL (reference sequence).

The chain links TRBV25-1 to TRBJ2-5; 8 nucleotides line up with TRBD2. V gave up 8 bases and J gave up 2 bases; unmatched junction bases: 16. Germline CDR1 MGHDK, CDR2 SYGVNS. The CDR3 loop spans 17 amino acids. The CDR3 spells CASGITGTSGYQETQYF. Here the CDR3 DNA reads TGTGCCAGCGGAATTACCGGGACTAGTGGTTATCAAGAGACCCAGTACTTC.

The genes are TRBV9 and TRBJ1-6, with D possibly being TRBD1 (6 bases). Germline V gives CDR1 SGDLS, CDR2 YYNGEE. This CDR3 is 15 amino acids long. The V gene lost 3 bases and the J gene lost 9 bases, with 16 bases spanning the gap. CDR3 nucleotide sequence: TGTGCCAGCAGCGGTGAACAGGGTGAAGGTTCACCCCTCCACTTT. As protein: CASSGEQGEGSPLHF.

This clone was seen a handful of times. This chain joins TRBV30 and TRBJ1-5; no definite D call. The CDR3 runs to 12 residues. Germline loops: CDR1 GTSNPN, CDR2 SVGIG (reference sequence). Trimming took off 2 bases at V and 9 bases at J, with 11 bases between the two ends. CDR3 amino acids: CAWSRQDGPQHF. The CDR3 DNA reads as TGTGCCTGGAGTAGGCAGGATGGGCCCCAGCATTTT.

The rearrangement uses TRBV7-3 and TRBJ2-1; a weak D match, TRBD2 (6 bases). In germline, CDR1 is SGHTA, CDR2 FQGTGA. Trimming pared 3 bases from V and 7 bases from J, leaving 10 bases between. There are 13 residues in the CDR3. DNA of the CDR3: TGTGCCAGCAGCTTCGCGGGATCTAATGAGCAGTTCTTC. Residues: CASSFAGSNEQFF.

As for this clone: This CDR3 is also generated by other DNA sequences in the sample. The chain joins TRBV3-1 (or the pseudogene TRBV3-2) to TRBJ2-7; the match to TRBD1 covers 7 bases. This CDR3 has 14 amino acids. The V gene end was trimmed by 1 base and the J gene end by 4 bases; junction bases not matched to a gene: 4. In germline, CDR1 is LGHDT, CDR2 YNNKEL (reference sequence). CDR3 sequence: CASSQGAGGYEQYF. CDR3 nucleotides: TGTGCCAGCAGCCAAGGGGCAGGGGGTTACGAGCAGTACTTC.

The chain combines TRBV7-8 with TRBJ2-1, with D possibly matching TRBD2 (7 bases). Germline V gives CDR1 SGHVS, CDR2 FQNEAQ. Trimming took 4 bases from V and 5 from J, leaving 15 bases between them. The CDR3 extends over 15 amino acids. The CDR3 spells CASSSVRGGHNEQFF. CDR3 in DNA: TGTGCCAGCAGCTCCGTGAGGGGGGGGCACAATGAGCAGTTCTTC.

This sequence joins TRBV14 and TRBJ1-2; D perhaps matches TRBD1 (5 bases). CDR3 size: 13 residues. Looked up from germline, CDR1 is SGHDN and CDR2 is FVKESK. Trimming removed 11 bases at V and 4 bases at J, with 17 bases between. CDR3 nucleotides: TGTGCCTGGAGGGGAGGTTCGGGCTATGGCTACACCTTC. It translates to CAWRGGSGYGYTF.

V is TRBV24-1 and J is TRBJ2-1; 7 nucleotides line up with TRBD2. V was pared by 2 bases and J by 1 base, with 4 bases of the junction left unmatched. CDR3 length: 16 amino acids. Germline CDR1 reads KGHDR; CDR2 reads SFDVKD. The DNA of the CDR3 is TGTGCCACCAGTGATTCTAGCGGTTGGTCCTACAATGAGCAGTTCTTC. Its translation: CATSDSSGWSYNEQFF.

This clone has a single count. The chain carries TRBV6-5 and TRBJ2-1, with a possible D match to TRBD1 (6 bases). The CDR3 length is 15 residues. V was clipped by 6 bases and J by 0 bases, with 12 bases between them. Germline values: CDR1 MNHEY, CDR2 SVGAGI. Written as DNA, the CDR3 is TGTGCCAGCAGCACCGACAGGAGCTCCTACAATGAGCAGTTCTTC. This translates into CASSTDRSSYNEQFF.

DNA of the CDR3: TGTGCCAGCACTGCGGGGCAGGGGGCTTATGGCTACACCTTC. Translating gives CASTAGQGAYGYTF. The chain employs TRBV6-5 and TRBJ1-2, with TRBD1 identical over 8 bases. After removal of 7 bases from V and 5 bases from J, the junction contained 9 bases not matched to a gene. The CDR3 length is 14 residues. CDR1 is MNHEY, CDR2 SVGAGI, per germline.

This sequence joins TRBV3-1 (or the pseudogene TRBV3-2) and TRBJ1-2; TRBD1 might be the D (5 bases). The CDR3 has 14 amino acids. In germline, CDR1 is LGHDT, CDR2 YNNKEL (reference sequence). V lost 1 base and J 6 bases, leaving 12 bases between the germline ends. CDR3: CASSQGGRVNGYTF. The CDR3 DNA reads TGTGCCAGCAGCCAAGGAGGCAGGGTGAATGGCTACACCTTC.

V is TRBV7-8 and J is TRBJ2-7, with D maybe TRBD2 (5 bases). Trimming shortened V by 5 bases and J by 3 bases, and 17 bases separated the two germline ends. Per germline, CDR1 SGHVS and CDR2 FQNEAQ. The CDR3 has 15 residues. The CDR3 region is CASSKSRDGVYEQYF. The CDR3 region has the DNA TGTGCCAGCAGCAAAAGCCGTGACGGGGTCTACGAGCAGTACTTC.

The chain joins TRBV19 to TRBJ1-1; tentatively, D is TRBD1 (6 bases). Germline V CDR1 and CDR2: LNHDA, SQIVND (reference sequence). V gave up 10 bases and J gave up 6 bases, with 15 bases separating them. The CDR3 sequence is 12 residues long. CDR3 coding DNA: TGTGCCACCCAGGGGCGTTTGGCTGAAGCTTTCTTT. Amino acids: CATQGRLAEAFF.

The J gene is TRBJ1-5, the V gene TRBV27; no firm D call. Trimming took off 3 bases at V and 0 bases at J, with 6 bases between the two ends. The CDR3 consists of 14 residues. Germline CDR1 is MNHEY and CDR2 is SMNVEV (reference sequence). The CDR3 bases are TGTGCCAGCAGTTTTCAGTATAGCAATCAGCCCCAGCATTTT. Translated: CASSFQYSNQPQHF.

The chain has TRBV20-1 and TRBJ1-3; 7 bases are shared with TRBD1. Germline CDR1 and CDR2: DFQATT and SNEGSKA (reference sequence). With 3 bases clipped from V and 4 bases from J, the junction kept 9 bases outside the gene matches. The CDR3 consists of 15 residues. The CDR3 sequence is CSASRAGGSGNTIYF. In DNA, the CDR3 is TGCAGTGCTAGTCGGGCAGGGGGTTCAGGAAACACCATATATTTT.

For this clone: The junction departs from germline at one end; a sequencing error may be responsible. The chain uses TRBV6-2 or TRBV6-3 and TRBJ2-7; 7 bases align to TRBD2. Germline CDR1 reads MNHEY; CDR2 reads SVGEGT. The CDR3 runs to 17 residues. CDR3: CASSHSLVAGLSYEQYF. DNA for the CDR3: TGTGCCAGCAGTCACTCTCTGGTAGCGGGCCTCTCCTACGAGCAGTACTTC.

J is TRBJ2-1 and V is TRBV7-3; 9 positions agree with TRBD2. Germline values: CDR1 SGHTA, CDR2 FQGTGA. The trim removed 5 bases at V and 6 bases at J, leaving 11 bases unmatched. The CDR3 length is 16 residues. The CDR3 sequence is CASSPLGSGSTNEQFF. Written as DNA, the CDR3 is TGTGCCAGCAGCCCATTGGGTAGCGGGAGCACCAATGAGCAGTTCTTC.

This clone showed up just a few times. The chain recombines TRBV19 with TRBJ1-5, with TRBD1 as a possible D gene (5 bases). From germline, CDR1 is LNHDA and CDR2 SQIVND (reference sequence). CDR3 length: 16 amino acids. Trimming took 5 bases from V and 4 from J, leaving 18 bases between them. The CDR3 loop is CASSFGTDGGNQPQHF. In DNA, the CDR3 is TGTGCCAGTAGTTTCGGGACCGACGGAGGGAATCAGCCCCAGCATTTT.

The gene calls are TRBV9 and TRBJ2-2, with D unclear. Germline CDR1 SGDLS, CDR2 YYNGEE. The CDR3 runs 14 residues. The V end lost 3 bases, the J end lost 2 bases, and 8 bases lay between the germline ends. The CDR3 protein is CASSAHQNTGELFF. The CDR3 DNA reads TGTGCCAGCAGCGCCCATCAAAACACCGGGGAGCTGTTTTTT. Full variable domain (outside the CDR3, taken from reference TRBV9 and TRBJ2-2): DSGVTQTPKHLITATGQRVTLRCSPRSGDLSVYWYQQSLDQGLQFLIQYYNGEERAKGNILERFSAQQFPDLHSELNLSSLELGDSALYFCASSAHQNTGELFFGEGSRLTVL.